This T cell receptor beta chain comes out of a study of OX40 agonist ivuxolimab in advanced cancers. Peripheral blood came from all dose cohorts at three timepoints. Trimming shortened V by 0 bases and J by 0 bases, and 6 bases separated the two germline ends. This CDR3 is 15 amino acids long. The germline V gene encodes CDR1 MGHRA and CDR2 YSYEKL. Assay used: immunoSEQ multiplex PCR; TCRdb lists only in-frame clones, some missing. The table lists 35,000 to 50,000 clones, 70% to 85% of them singletons. The chain recombines TRBV4-1 with TRBJ2-1; D unclear. Sequencing used CD4+ or CD8+ T cells sorted from blood, obtained in a trial of the OX40 agonist ivuxolimab. The clonotype was recovered from an adult with an advanced solid tumor such as melanoma, head and neck, liver or kidney cancer. The CDR3 sequence is CASSQDFNSYNEQFF. CDR3 DNA: TGCGCCAGCAGCCAAGATTTTAACTCCTACAATGAGCAGTTCTTC.